These T cell receptor beta chains were read from a single sample in a study of response to subunit inactivated influenza vaccine. TCRdb reprocessed the RT-PCR reads via MiXCR and lists one record per CDR3 protein. The table shows about 650,000 distinct CDR3 sequences, with approximately 15% occurring only once. The starting material was PBMCs from blood, obtained approximately 15 days before vaccination. The receptors shown here come from a man aged 45 to 65 who received an inactivated influenza vaccine. The CDR3 runs from the conserved cysteine through the conserved F or W. The D gene is left open where the match is weak. Clone sizes are given selectively: once, few, many, or a class where the clone is expanded.

D gene: -; V gene: TRBV24-1; clone size: -; J gene: TRBJ1-5; CDR3 protein: CATSESQRPFNQPQHF; CDR3 DNA: TGTGCCACCAGTGAATCACAGCGTCCCTTCAATCAGCCCCAGCATTTT
D gene: TRBD2; V gene: TRBV29-1; clone size: few; J gene: TRBJ2-4; CDR3 protein: CSVERTSGIDIQYF; CDR3 DNA: TGCAGCGTTGAAAGGACTAGCGGGATTGACATTCAGTACTTC
D gene: -; V gene: TRBV3-1; clone size: -; J gene: TRBJ2-6; CDR3 protein: CASSPSTKGLSGANVLTF; CDR3 DNA: TGTGCCAGCAGCCCATCTACCAAAGGACTTTCTGGGGCCAACGTCCTGACTTTC
D gene: -; V gene: TRBV3-1; clone size: few; J gene: TRBJ2-6; CDR3 protein: CASSHQGWRSGANVLTF; CDR3 DNA: TGTGCCAGCAGCCATCAGGGGTGGAGGTCTGGGGCCAACGTCCTGACTTTC
D gene: -; V gene: TRBV7-2; clone size: -; J gene: TRBJ2-5; CDR3 protein: CASSLARLSSEETQYF; CDR3 DNA: TGTGCCAGCAGCTTAGCGCGGTTATCTAGCGAAGAGACCCAGTACTTC
D gene: -; V gene: TRBV5-1; clone size: -; J gene: TRBJ2-3; CDR3 protein: CASSLAASSTDTQYF; CDR3 DNA: TGCGCCAGCAGCTTGGCGGCGTCTAGCACAGATACGCAGTATTTT
D gene: -; V gene: TRBV11-1; clone size: few; J gene: TRBJ2-1; CDR3 protein: CASSPPPKTRPLLNEQFF; CDR3 DNA: TGTGCCAGCAGCCCGCCGCCAAAGACTAGGCCGCTCCTCAATGAGCAGTTCTTC
D gene: TRBD1; V gene: TRBV6-5; clone size: few; J gene: TRBJ1-1; CDR3 protein: CASSYSGQGRTEAFF; CDR3 DNA: TGTGCCAGCAGTTACTCGGGACAGGGGCGGACTGAAGCTTTCTTT
D gene: TRBD2; V gene: TRBV9; clone size: few; J gene: TRBJ2-7; CDR3 protein: CASSVGWASGGTTYEQYF; CDR3 DNA: TGTGCCAGCAGCGTAGGGTGGGCTAGCGGGGGGACAACCTACGAGCAGTACTTC
D gene: -; V gene: TRBV6-4; clone size: few; J gene: TRBJ2-1; CDR3 protein: CASSFIAGYNEQFF; CDR3 DNA: TGTGCCAGCAGTTTTATAGCAGGGTACAATGAGCAGTTCTTC
D gene: -; V gene: TRBV7-9; clone size: few; J gene: TRBJ2-1; CDR3 protein: CASSLGQWNEQFF; CDR3 DNA: TGTGCCAGCAGCTTAGGGCAGTGGAATGAGCAGTTCTTC
D gene: -; V gene: TRBV29-1; clone size: few; J gene: TRBJ2-3; CDR3 protein: CSVDLYQQGISTDTQYF; CDR3 DNA: TGCAGCGTTGACCTTTATCAGCAGGGGATTAGCACAGATACGCAGTATTTT
D gene: TRBD2; V gene: TRBV20-1; clone size: -; J gene: TRBJ2-5; CDR3 protein: CSASGGVTQETQYF; CDR3 DNA: TGCAGTGCTAGTGGGGGGGTTACCCAAGAGACCCAGTACTTC
D gene: -; V gene: TRBV6-2/TRBV6-3; clone size: few; J gene: TRBJ2-5; CDR3 protein: CASSYYVDGQETQYF; CDR3 DNA: TGTGCCAGCAGTTACTATGTCGACGGTCAAGAGACCCAGTACTTC
D gene: -; V gene: TRBV12-3/TRBV12-4; clone size: -; J gene: TRBJ1-2; CDR3 protein: CASSFGTGDYGYTF; CDR3 DNA: TGTGCCAGCAGTTTTGGAACAGGAGACTATGGCTACACCTTC
D gene: -; V gene: TRBV4-3; clone size: -; J gene: TRBJ2-3; CDR3 protein: CASSQDLLTDTQYF; CDR3 DNA: TGCGCCAGCAGCCAAGATCTCCTCACAGATACGCAGTATTTT
D gene: -; V gene: TRBV20-1; clone size: few; J gene: TRBJ1-5; CDR3 protein: CSASRGPSNQPQHF; CDR3 DNA: TGCAGTGCTAGTCGTGGGCCGAGCAATCAGCCCCAGCATTTT
D gene: TRBD1; V gene: TRBV12-3/TRBV12-4; clone size: few; J gene: TRBJ2-1; CDR3 protein: CASRGTGGTYNEQFF; CDR3 DNA: TGTGCCAGCAGAGGGACAGGAGGCACCTACAATGAGCAGTTCTTC
D gene: TRBD2; V gene: TRBV14; clone size: many; J gene: TRBJ2-7; CDR3 protein: CASSPGTSGRLEQYF; CDR3 DNA: TGTGCCAGCAGCCCCGGGACTAGCGGCCGTCTCGAGCAGTACTTC
D gene: -; V gene: TRBV5-1; clone size: few; J gene: TRBJ2-7; CDR3 protein: CASSVDRYPYEQYF; CDR3 DNA: TGCGCCAGCAGCGTAGACAGGTACCCCTACGAGCAGTACTTC
D gene: -; V gene: TRBV4-1; clone size: -; J gene: TRBJ2-7; CDR3 protein: CASSQAGQGRKQYF; CDR3 DNA: TGCGCCAGCAGCCAAGCGGGGCAGGGGAGGAAGCAGTACTTC
D gene: TRBD1; V gene: TRBV6-1; clone size: -; J gene: TRBJ1-5; CDR3 protein: CASNLGQDNSNQPQHF; CDR3 DNA: TGTGCCAGTAATCTAGGACAGGACAATAGCAATCAGCCCCAGCATTTT
D gene: -; V gene: TRBV29-1; clone size: -; J gene: TRBJ2-5; CDR3 protein: CSAGGNGQVETQDF; CDR3 DNA: TGCAGCGCCGGAGGTAACGGCCAGGTAGAGACCCAGGACTTC
D gene: TRBD1; V gene: TRBV24-1; clone size: few; J gene: TRBJ2-2; CDR3 protein: CATSDYGQVAGELFF; CDR3 DNA: TGTGCCACCAGTGATTACGGACAGGTGGCCGGGGAGCTGTTTTTT
D gene: -; V gene: TRBV20-1; clone size: few; J gene: TRBJ2-7; CDR3 protein: CSARRDLNYEQYF; CDR3 DNA: TGCAGTGCTCGCCGGGACCTCAATTACGAGCAGTACTTC
D gene: -; V gene: TRBV27; clone size: few; J gene: TRBJ1-6; CDR3 protein: CASRGGGSYNSPLHF; CDR3 DNA: TGTGCCAGCAGAGGAGGGGGCTCCTATAATTCACCCCTCCACTTT
D gene: -; V gene: TRBV12-3/TRBV12-4; clone size: -; J gene: TRBJ2-3; CDR3 protein: CASTMGGMTDTQYF; CDR3 DNA: TGTGCCAGCACCATGGGGGGTATGACAGATACGCAGTATTTT
D gene: -; V gene: TRBV7-2; clone size: -; J gene: TRBJ1-1; CDR3 protein: CASSLEPIGEAFF; CDR3 DNA: TGTGCCAGCAGCTTAGAGCCTATCGGGGAAGCTTTCTTT
D gene: TRBD1; V gene: TRBV20-1; clone size: many; J gene: TRBJ2-7; CDR3 protein: CSAYPGQGAREQYF; CDR3 DNA: TGCAGTGCTTATCCGGGACAGGGGGCACGCGAGCAGTACTTC
D gene: TRBD2; V gene: TRBV5-1; clone size: -; J gene: TRBJ2-1; CDR3 protein: CASSSGRVAGGHNEQFF; CDR3 DNA: TGCGCCAGCAGCTCCGGGAGGGTAGCGGGGGGCCACAATGAGCAGTTCTTC
D gene: TRBD2; V gene: TRBV7-2; clone size: few; J gene: TRBJ2-1; CDR3 protein: CASSSSSGTFNEQFF; CDR3 DNA: TGTGCCAGCAGCTCTTCTAGCGGGACCTTCAATGAGCAGTTCTTC
D gene: -; V gene: TRBV29-1; clone size: many; J gene: TRBJ2-7; CDR3 protein: CSVDLGKGVYEQYF; CDR3 DNA: TGCAGCGTTGATCTGGGGAAAGGCGTGTACGAGCAGTACTTC
D gene: -; V gene: TRBV20-1; clone size: few; J gene: TRBJ1-2; CDR3 protein: CSAREWKDYGYTF; CDR3 DNA: TGCAGTGCTCGCGAATGGAAGGACTATGGCTACACCTTC
D gene: -; V gene: TRBV3-1; clone size: -; J gene: TRBJ2-7; CDR3 protein: CASSPAFIGAYEQYF; CDR3 DNA: TGTGCCAGCAGCCCCGCCTTTATAGGAGCCTACGAGCAGTACTTC
D gene: -; V gene: TRBV28; clone size: few; J gene: TRBJ2-5; CDR3 protein: CASSPETYQETQYF; CDR3 DNA: TGTGCCAGCAGCCCAGAGACTTACCAAGAGACCCAGTACTTC
D gene: TRBD2; V gene: TRBV29-1; clone size: few; J gene: TRBJ2-2; CDR3 protein: CSVEDRREGNTGELFF; CDR3 DNA: TGCAGCGTTGAAGATCGTCGGGAGGGGAACACCGGGGAGCTGTTTTTT
D gene: TRBD2; V gene: TRBV7-6; clone size: -; J gene: TRBJ2-3; CDR3 protein: CASSPNTRTSTQYF; CDR3 DNA: TGTGCCAGCAGCCCCAACACCCGGACTAGCACGCAGTATTTT
D gene: -; V gene: TRBV7-9; clone size: few; J gene: TRBJ1-1; CDR3 protein: CASSSPLGRMNTEAFF; CDR3 DNA: TGTGCCAGCAGCTCTCCACTCGGGAGAATGAACACTGAAGCTTTCTTT
D gene: -; V gene: TRBV18; clone size: few; J gene: TRBJ2-3; CDR3 protein: CASSPGKQAADTQYF; CDR3 DNA: TGTGCCAGCTCACCCGGCAAACAGGCAGCAGATACGCAGTATTTT
D gene: -; V gene: TRBV9; clone size: few; J gene: TRBJ2-5; CDR3 protein: CASSATTYQETQYF; CDR3 DNA: TGTGCCAGCAGCGCAACAACGTACCAAGAGACCCAGTACTTC
D gene: -; V gene: TRBV29-1; clone size: -; J gene: TRBJ2-7; CDR3 protein: CSVVFGQREQYF; CDR3 DNA: TGCAGCGTTGTGTTTGGACAGCGGGAGCAGTACTTC